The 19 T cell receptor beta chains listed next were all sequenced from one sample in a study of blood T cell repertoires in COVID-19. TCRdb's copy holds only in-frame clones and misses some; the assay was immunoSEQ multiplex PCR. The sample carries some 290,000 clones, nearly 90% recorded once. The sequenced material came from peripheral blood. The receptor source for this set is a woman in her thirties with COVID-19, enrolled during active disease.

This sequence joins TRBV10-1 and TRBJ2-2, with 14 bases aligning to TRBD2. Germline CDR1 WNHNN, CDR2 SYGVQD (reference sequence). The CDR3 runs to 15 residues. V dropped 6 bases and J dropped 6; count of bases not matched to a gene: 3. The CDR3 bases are TGCGCCAGCAGCTGGACTAGCGGGGGGCCCGGGGAGCTGTTTTTT. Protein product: CASSWTSGGPGELFF.

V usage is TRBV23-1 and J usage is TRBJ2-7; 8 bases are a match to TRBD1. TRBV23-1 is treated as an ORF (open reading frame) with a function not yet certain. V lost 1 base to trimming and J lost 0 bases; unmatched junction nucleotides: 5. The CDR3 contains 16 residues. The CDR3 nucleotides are TGCGCCAGCAGTCAATGGGACAGGCCCAGCTCCTACGAGCAGTACTTC. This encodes CASSQWDRPSSYEQYF.

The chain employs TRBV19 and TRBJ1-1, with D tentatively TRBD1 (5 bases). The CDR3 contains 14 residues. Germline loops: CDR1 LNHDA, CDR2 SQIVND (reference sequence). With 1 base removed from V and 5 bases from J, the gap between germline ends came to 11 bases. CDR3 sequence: CASSIGGSRTEAFF. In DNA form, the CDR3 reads TGTGCCAGTAGTATAGGGGGCAGCCGTACTGAAGCTTTCTTT.

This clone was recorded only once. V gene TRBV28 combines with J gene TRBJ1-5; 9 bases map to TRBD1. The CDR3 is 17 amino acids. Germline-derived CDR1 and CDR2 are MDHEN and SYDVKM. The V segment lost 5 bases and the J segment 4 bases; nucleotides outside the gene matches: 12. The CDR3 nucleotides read TGTGCCAGCAGTGGGGGGGACAGGGACCTTTGGAATCAGCCCCAGCATTTT. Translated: CASSGGDRDLWNQPQHF.

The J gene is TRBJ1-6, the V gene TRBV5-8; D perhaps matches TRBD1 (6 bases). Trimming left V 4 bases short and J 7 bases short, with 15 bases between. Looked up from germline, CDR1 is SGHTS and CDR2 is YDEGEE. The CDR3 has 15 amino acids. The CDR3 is CASSKRDTPNSPLHF. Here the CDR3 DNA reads TGTGCCAGCAGCAAACGGGACACTCCGAATTCACCCCTCCACTTT. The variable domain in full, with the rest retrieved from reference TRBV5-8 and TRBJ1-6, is EAGVTQSPTHLIKTRGQQATLRCSPISGHTSVYWYQQALGLGLQFLLWYDEGEERNRGNFPPRFSGRQFPNYSSELNVNALELEDSALYLCASSKRDTPNSPLHFGNGTRLTVT.

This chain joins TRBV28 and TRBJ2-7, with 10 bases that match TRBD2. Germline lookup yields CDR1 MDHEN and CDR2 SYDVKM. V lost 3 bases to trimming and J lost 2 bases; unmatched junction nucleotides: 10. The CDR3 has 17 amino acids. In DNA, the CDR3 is TGTGCCAGCAGTTTCGGGGGCTCCGGGACTAGCGCCTACGAGCAGTACTTC. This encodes CASSFGGSGTSAYEQYF.

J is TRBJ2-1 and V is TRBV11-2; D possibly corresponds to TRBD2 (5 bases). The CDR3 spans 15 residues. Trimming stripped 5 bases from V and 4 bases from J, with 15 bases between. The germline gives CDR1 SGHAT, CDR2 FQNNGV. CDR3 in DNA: TGTGCCAGCAGCATCCCACTAGAAGGGTACAATGAGCAGTTCTTC. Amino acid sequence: CASSIPLEGYNEQFF. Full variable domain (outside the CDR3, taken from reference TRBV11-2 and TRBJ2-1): EAGVAQSPRYKIIEKRQSVAFWCNPISGHATLYWYQQILGQGPKLLIQFQNNGVVDDSQLPKDRFSAERLKGVDSTLKIQPAKLEDSAVYLCASSIPLEGYNEQFFGPGTRLTVL.

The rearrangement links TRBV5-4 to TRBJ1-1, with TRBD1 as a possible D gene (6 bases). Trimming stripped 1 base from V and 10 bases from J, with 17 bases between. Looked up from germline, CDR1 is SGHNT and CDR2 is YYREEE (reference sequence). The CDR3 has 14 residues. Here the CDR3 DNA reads TGTGCCAGCAGCTTGAAACTGGGCCAAGGGGGAGCTTTCTTT. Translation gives CASSLKLGQGGAFF.

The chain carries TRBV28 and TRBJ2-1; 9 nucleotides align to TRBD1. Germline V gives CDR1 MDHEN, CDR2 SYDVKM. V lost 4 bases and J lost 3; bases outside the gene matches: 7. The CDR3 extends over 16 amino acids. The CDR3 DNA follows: TGTGCCAGCAGTTCAGGTGGGACAGGGCTCTACAATGAGCAGTTCTTC. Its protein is CASSSGGTGLYNEQFF.

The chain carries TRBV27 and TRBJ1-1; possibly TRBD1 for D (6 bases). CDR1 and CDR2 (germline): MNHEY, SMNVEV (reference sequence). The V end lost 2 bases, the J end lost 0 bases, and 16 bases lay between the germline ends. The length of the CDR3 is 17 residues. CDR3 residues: CASSLGRGRGLNTEAFF. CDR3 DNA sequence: TGTGCCAGCAGTTTAGGCAGGGGTAGGGGTTTGAACACTGAAGCTTTCTTT.

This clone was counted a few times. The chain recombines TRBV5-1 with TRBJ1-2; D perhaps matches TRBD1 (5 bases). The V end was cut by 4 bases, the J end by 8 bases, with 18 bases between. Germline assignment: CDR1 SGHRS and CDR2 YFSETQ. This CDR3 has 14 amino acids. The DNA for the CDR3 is TGCGCCAGCAGCCCCGCCCAGCAGGGTGAAGGCTACACCTTC. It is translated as CASSPAQQGEGYTF.

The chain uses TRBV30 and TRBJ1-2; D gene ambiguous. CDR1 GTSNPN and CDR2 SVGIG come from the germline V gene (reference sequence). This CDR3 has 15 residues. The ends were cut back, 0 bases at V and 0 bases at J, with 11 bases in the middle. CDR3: CAWSVLLGPNYGYTF. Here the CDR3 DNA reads TGTGCCTGGAGTGTACTGTTGGGCCCTAACTATGGCTACACCTTC.

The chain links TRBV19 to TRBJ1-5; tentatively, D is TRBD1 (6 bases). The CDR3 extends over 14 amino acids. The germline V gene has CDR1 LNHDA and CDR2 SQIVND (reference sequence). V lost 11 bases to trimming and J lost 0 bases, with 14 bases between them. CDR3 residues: CAAGGAYSNQPQHF. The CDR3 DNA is TGTGCCGCGGGGGGGGCCTATAGCAATCAGCCCCAGCATTTT.

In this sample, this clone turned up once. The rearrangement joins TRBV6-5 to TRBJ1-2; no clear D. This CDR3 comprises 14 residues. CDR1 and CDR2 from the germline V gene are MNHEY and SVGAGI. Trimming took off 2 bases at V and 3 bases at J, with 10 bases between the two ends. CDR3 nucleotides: TGTGCCAGCAGTTACATAGGCGGATACTATGGCTACACCTTC. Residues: CASSYIGGYYGYTF.

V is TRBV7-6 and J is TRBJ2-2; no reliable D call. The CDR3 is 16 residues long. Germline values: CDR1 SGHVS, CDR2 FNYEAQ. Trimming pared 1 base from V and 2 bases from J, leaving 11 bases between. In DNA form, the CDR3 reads TGTGCCAGCAGCTTAGAGGCGGAGATAAACACCGGGGAGCTGTTTTTT. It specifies CASSLEAEINTGELFF.

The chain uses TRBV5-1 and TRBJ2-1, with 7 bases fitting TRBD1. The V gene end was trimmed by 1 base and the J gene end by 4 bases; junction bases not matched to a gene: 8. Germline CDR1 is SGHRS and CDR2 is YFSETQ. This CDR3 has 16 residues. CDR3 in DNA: TGCGCCAGCAGCTTGCTTCCTGGGACAGAATACAATGAGCAGTTCTTC. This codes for CASSLLPGTEYNEQFF.

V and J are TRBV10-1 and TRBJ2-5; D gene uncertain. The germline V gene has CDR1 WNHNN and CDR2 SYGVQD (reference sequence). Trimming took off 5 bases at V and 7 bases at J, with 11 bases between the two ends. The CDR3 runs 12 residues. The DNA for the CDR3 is TGCGCCAGCAGTCCGACGAGAGGGACCCAGTACTTC. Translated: CASSPTRGTQYF.

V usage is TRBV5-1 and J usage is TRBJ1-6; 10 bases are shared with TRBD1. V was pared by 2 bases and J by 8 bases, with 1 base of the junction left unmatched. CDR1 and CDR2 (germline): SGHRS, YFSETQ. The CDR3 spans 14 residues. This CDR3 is CASSFGTGDSPLHF. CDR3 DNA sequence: TGCGCCAGCAGCTTCGGGACAGGGGATTCACCCCTCCACTTT.

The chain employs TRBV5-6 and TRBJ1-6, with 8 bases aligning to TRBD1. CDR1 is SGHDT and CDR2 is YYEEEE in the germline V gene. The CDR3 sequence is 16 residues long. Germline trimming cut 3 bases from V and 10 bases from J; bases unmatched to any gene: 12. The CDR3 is CASSSPSRGRGSPLHF. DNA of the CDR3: TGTGCCAGCAGCTCGCCATCCAGGGGGCGAGGATCACCCCTCCACTTT.